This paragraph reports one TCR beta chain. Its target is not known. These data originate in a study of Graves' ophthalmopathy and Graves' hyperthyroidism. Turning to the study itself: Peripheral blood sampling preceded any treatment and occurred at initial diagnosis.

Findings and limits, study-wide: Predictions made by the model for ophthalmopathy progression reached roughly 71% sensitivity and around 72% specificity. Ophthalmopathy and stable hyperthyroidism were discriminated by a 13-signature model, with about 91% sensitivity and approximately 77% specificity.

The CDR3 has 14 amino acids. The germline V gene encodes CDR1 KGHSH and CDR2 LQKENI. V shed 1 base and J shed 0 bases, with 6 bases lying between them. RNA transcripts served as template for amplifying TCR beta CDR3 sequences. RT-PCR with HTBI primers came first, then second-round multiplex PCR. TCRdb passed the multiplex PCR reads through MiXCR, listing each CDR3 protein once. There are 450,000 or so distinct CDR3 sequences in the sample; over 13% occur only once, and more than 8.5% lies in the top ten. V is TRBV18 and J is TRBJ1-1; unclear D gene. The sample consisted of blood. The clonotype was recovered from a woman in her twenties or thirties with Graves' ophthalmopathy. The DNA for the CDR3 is TGTGCCAGCTCACCACTTGGAGTGAACACTGAAGCTTTCTTT. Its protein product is CASSPLGVNTEAFF.